This TCR beta chain comes out of a study of T cells in Graves' hyperthyroidism and ophthalmopathy. Trimming removed 4 bases from V and 0 bases from J, with 13 bases in between. Germline V lookup: CDR1 SQVTM, CDR2 ANQGSEA. The CDR3 has 14 amino acids. Amplified TCR beta CDR3 regions came from RNA transcripts. In the first-round RT-PCR of the TCR CDR3, the HTBI primer set was used. TCRdb ran MiXCR on the multiplex PCR reads and lists one entry per CDR3 protein. Among 660,000 or so distinct CDR3 sequences, just under 45% were seen once, and the ten largest hold roughly 6.5%. A word on this clonotype: Its antigen remains unidentified.

Study results and limitations: Ophthalmopathy was predicted by the model a median of roughly 6 months ahead of onset.

The clonotype comes from an adult man with Graves' disease, either hyperthyroidism or ophthalmopathy (not recorded which). This chain uses TRBV29-1 with TRBJ2-7; D is uncertain. Sequenced sample: peripheral blood or thyroid tissue (not recorded which). CDR3 in amino acids: CSVGDQGSSYEQYF. Here the CDR3 DNA reads TGCAGCGTTGGAGATCAAGGCAGCTCCTACGAGCAGTACTTC.